The 14 T cell receptor beta chains listed next were all sequenced from one sample in a study of blood T cell repertoires in COVID-19. Profiled with immunoSEQ multiplex PCR; TCRdb holds only in-frame clones, not every one. The repertoire has about 91,000 clones, roughly 88% of them found once; the top ten carry about 7.6%. Specimen: peripheral blood. The receptors derive from a woman in her seventies with acute or convalescent COVID-19.

Here the CDR3 reads CASSSPGGAAYEQYF. The CDR3 DNA reads TGTGCCAGCAGCTCCCCCGGGGGAGCCGCCTACGAGCAGTACTTC. The chain uses TRBV7-9 and TRBJ2-7; maybe TRBD2 (6 bases). Germline CDR1 is SEHNR and CDR2 is FQNEAQ (reference sequence). The V end was cut by 4 bases, the J end by 2 bases, with 15 bases between. This CDR3 comprises 15 residues.

This rearrangement joins TRBV19 to TRBJ2-5; TRBD1 agrees at 9 bases. The length of the CDR3 is 13 residues. V was pared by 10 bases and J by 3 bases, with 6 bases of the junction left unmatched. Per germline, CDR1 LNHDA and CDR2 SQIVND (reference sequence). CDR3 in amino acids: CATQTGGEETQYF. Written as DNA, the CDR3 is TGTGCCACCCAGACAGGGGGGGAAGAGACCCAGTACTTC.

The rearrangement joins TRBV2 to TRBJ2-3; TRBD1 matches at 11 bases. J lost 4 bases, V lost 6 bases, and 3 bases had no gene match. CDR1 is SNHLY and CDR2 is FYNNEI in the germline V gene. The CDR3 has 14 residues. This CDR3 reads CASSPGQGADTQYF. The CDR3 region has the DNA TGTGCCAGCAGCCCGGGACAGGGGGCAGATACGCAGTATTTT. The full variable domain, rest sourced from reference TRBV2 and TRBJ2-3, is EPEVTQTPSHQVTQMGQEVILRCVPISNHLYFYWYRQILGQKVEFLVSFYNNEISEKSEIFDDQFSVERPDGSNFTLKIRSTKLEDSAMYFCASSPGQGADTQYFGPGTRLTVL.

The chain carries TRBV27 and TRBJ2-2; possible D gene TRBD2, 6 bases. V gave up 2 bases and J gave up 4 bases, with 20 bases separating them. Per the germline V gene, CDR1 is MNHEY and CDR2 is SMNVEV (reference sequence). The CDR3 length is 18 residues. In nucleotides, the CDR3 is TGTGCCAGCAGTTTACGGGGGTTCGGGCAGGGATCCACCGGGGAGCTGTTTTTT. It is translated as CASSLRGFGQGSTGELFF.

The chain recombines TRBV3-1 (or the pseudogene TRBV3-2) with TRBJ2-7, with 8 bases matching TRBD2. The CDR3 covers 15 residues. Germline V CDR1 and CDR2: LGHDT, YNNKEL (reference sequence). J gave up 3 bases and V 3 bases, and 7 bases lay outside the gene matches. CDR3 protein: CASSQVGGTSYEQYF. The DNA for the CDR3 is TGTGCCAGCAGCCAGGTCGGGGGGACTAGCTACGAGCAGTACTTC.

The V and J genes are TRBV5-5 and TRBJ2-7; TRBD1 matches at 8 bases. The ends lost 1 base at V and 3 bases at J; junction bases unmatched: 6. Germline loops: CDR1 SGHKS, CDR2 YYEKEE (reference sequence). This CDR3 is built from 15 residues. CDR3 region: CASSLSGQGNYEQYF. In DNA, the CDR3 is TGTGCCAGCAGCTTGTCCGGACAGGGTAACTACGAGCAGTACTTC.

The V gene is TRBV4-1, the J gene TRBJ2-2, with 7 bases fitting TRBD2. CDR3 size: 15 residues. V lost 3 bases to trimming and J lost 4 bases; unmatched junction nucleotides: 5. Per germline, CDR1 MGHRA and CDR2 YSYEKL. CDR3 nucleotides: TGCGCCAGCAGCCATGCCAGGGAGGGCACCGGGGAGCTGTTTTTT. Translation: CASSHAREGTGELFF.

The chain employs TRBV19 and TRBJ1-2; 7 nucleotides align to TRBD1. The germline V gene has CDR1 LNHDA and CDR2 SQIVND (reference sequence). CDR3 length equals 15 residues. After removal of 6 bases from V and 0 bases from J, the junction contained 7 bases not matched to a gene. As DNA, the CDR3 is TGTGCCAGTAGAAAAGGGACAGCGGCTAACTATGGCTACACCTTC. Residues: CASRKGTAANYGYTF.

The rearrangement links TRBV6-1 to TRBJ2-3, with 10 nucleotides matching TRBD2. Germline V gives CDR1 MNHNS, CDR2 SASEGT. V gave up 1 base and J gave up 5 bases; unmatched junction bases: 9. There are 17 residues in the CDR3. The CDR3 coding sequence is TGTGCCAGCAGTGAAGAAGAAGGGACTAGCGTCGTAGATACGCAGTATTTT. Translating gives CASSEEEGTSVVDTQYF.

This chain uses TRBV18 with TRBJ1-2; a weak D match, TRBD1 (6 bases). Trimming took off 4 bases at V and 4 bases at J, with 19 bases between the two ends. CDR1 KGHSH and CDR2 LQKENI come from the germline V gene. The CDR3 length is 16 residues. CDR3 region: CASSRHRDTAGYGYTF. The CDR3 DNA sequence: TGTGCCAGCTCACGACACCGGGACACTGCGGGCTATGGCTACACCTTC.

This clone was seen a few times. CDR3 in amino acids: CASSLYGTSPNTGELFF. In DNA, the CDR3 is TGTGCCAGCAGCTTATACGGGACTAGCCCGAACACCGGGGAGCTGTTTTTT. The V call is TRBV7-2, the J call TRBJ2-2; 9 nucleotides match TRBD2. Germline V gene lookup returns CDR1 SGHTA and CDR2 FQGNSA. V was clipped by 2 bases and J by 0 bases; unmatched bases: 4. The CDR3 has 17 residues. Variable domain in full (rest from reference TRBV7-2 and TRBJ2-2): GAGVSQSPSNKVTEKGKDVELRCDPISGHTALYWYRQSLGQGLEFLIYFQGNSAPDKSGLPSDRFSAERTGGSVSTLTIQRTQQEDSAVYLCASSLYGTSPNTGELFFGEGSRLTVL.

This sequence joins TRBV6-6 and TRBJ2-3, with D maybe TRBD2 (6 bases). V was clipped by 2 bases and J by 2 bases, with 11 bases between them. The germline CDR1 and CDR2 sequences are MNHNY and SVGAGI (reference sequence). The CDR3 sequence is 15 residues long. The CDR3 sequence: CASSYPSSDTDTQYF. In nucleotides, the CDR3 is TGTGCCAGCAGTTACCCGTCTAGCGACACAGATACGCAGTATTTT.

V gene TRBV4-1 combines with J gene TRBJ2-5; 8 bases are a match to TRBD1. The germline gives CDR1 MGHRA, CDR2 YSYEKL. CDR3 length: 14 amino acids. Trimming cost V 2 bases and J 4 bases; bases outside gene matches: 3. The CDR3 DNA sequence: TGCGCCAGCAGCCAAACAGGGGGGTCAGAGACCCAGTACTTC. Protein product: CASSQTGGSETQYF.

The chain couples TRBV5-1 to TRBJ1-1, with D tentatively TRBD1 (5 bases). Deletions cut 1 base from V and 6 bases from J, with 13 bases between. Germline-derived CDR1 and CDR2 are SGHRS and YFSETQ. The CDR3 is 14 amino acids. CDR3 sequence: CASSLSKAGSEAFF. The CDR3 coding sequence is TGCGCCAGCAGCTTGTCAAAGGCAGGGTCTGAAGCTTTCTTT.